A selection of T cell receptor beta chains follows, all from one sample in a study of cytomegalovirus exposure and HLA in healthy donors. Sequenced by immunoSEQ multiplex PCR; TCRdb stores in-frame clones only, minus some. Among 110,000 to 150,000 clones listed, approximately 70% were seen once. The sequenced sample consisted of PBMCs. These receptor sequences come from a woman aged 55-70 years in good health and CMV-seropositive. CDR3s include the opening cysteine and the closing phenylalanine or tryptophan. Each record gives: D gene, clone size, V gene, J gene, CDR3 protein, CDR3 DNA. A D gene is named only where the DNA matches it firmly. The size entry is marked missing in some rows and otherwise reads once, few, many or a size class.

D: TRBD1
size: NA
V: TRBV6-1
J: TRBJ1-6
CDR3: CATTPGADRGRPLHF
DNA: TGTGCCACTACCCCAGGAGCGGACAGGGGGCGCCCCCTCCACTTT

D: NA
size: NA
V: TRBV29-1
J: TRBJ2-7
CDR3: CSVEDPFRGRGDEQYF
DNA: TGCAGCGTTGAAGATCCCTTCCGGGGCAGGGGGGACGAGCAGTACTTC

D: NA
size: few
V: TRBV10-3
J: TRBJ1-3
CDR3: CAISESPPSSGNTIYF
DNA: TGTGCCATCAGTGAGTCGCCACCTAGCTCTGGAAACACCATATATTTT

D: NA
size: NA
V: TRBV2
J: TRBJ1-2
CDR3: CASSFSRAGYTF
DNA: TGTGCCAGCAGCTTCTCCCGAGCGGGCTACACCTTC

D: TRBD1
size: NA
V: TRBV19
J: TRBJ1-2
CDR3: CASSGDRGRYGYTF
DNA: TGTGCCAGTAGTGGGGACAGGGGGCGATATGGCTACACCTTC

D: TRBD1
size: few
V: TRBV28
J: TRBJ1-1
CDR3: CASSLGAGGANTEAFF
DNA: TGTGCCAGCAGTTTGGGGGCAGGGGGCGCGAACACTGAAGCTTTCTTT

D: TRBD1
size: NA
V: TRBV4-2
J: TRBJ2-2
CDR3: CASRNTRGRNTGELFF
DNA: TGTGCCAGCAGAAACACCAGGGGGCGTAACACCGGGGAGCTGTTTTTT

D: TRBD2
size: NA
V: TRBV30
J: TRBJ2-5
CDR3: CAWFGLAGGEQYF
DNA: TGTGCCTGGTTTGGACTAGCGGGAGGAGAGCAGTACTTC

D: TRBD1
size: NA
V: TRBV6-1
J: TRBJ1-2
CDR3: CASSRDRQSYGYTF
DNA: TGTGCCAGCAGCCGGGACAGACAGAGCTATGGCTACACCTTC

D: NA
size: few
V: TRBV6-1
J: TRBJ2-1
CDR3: CASSESQGGYNEQFF
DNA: TGTGCCAGCAGTGAAAGTCAGGGGGGCTACAATGAGCAGTTCTTC

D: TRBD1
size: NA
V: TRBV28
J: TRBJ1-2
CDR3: CASSNRDRGFGYTF
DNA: TGTGCCAGCAGTAACCGGGACAGGGGATTTGGCTACACCTTC

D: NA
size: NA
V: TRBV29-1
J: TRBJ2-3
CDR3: CSGGGDRETDTQYF
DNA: TGCTCCGGGGGAGGAGACAGGGAGACAGATACGCAGTATTTT

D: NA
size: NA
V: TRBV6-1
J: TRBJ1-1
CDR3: CASSEEDGMNTEAFF
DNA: TGTGCCAGCAGTGAGGAGGACGGAATGAACACTGAAGCTTTCTTT

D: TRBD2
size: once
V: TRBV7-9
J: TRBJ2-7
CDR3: CASGDSGSSYEQYF
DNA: TGTGCCAGCGGAGATAGCGGGAGCTCCTACGAGCAGTACTTC

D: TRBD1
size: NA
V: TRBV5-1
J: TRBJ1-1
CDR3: CASSLTGETEAFF
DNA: TGCGCCAGCAGCCTGACAGGGGAGACTGAAGCTTTCTTT

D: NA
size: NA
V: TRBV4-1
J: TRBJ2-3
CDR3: CASRENSGVSTDTQYF
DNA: TGCGCCAGCAGAGAGAATAGCGGAGTTAGCACAGATACGCAGTATTTT

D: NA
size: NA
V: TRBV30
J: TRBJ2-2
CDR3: CAWSVSAELFGGELFF
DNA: TGTGCCTGGAGTGTATCAGCGGAGTTATTCGGGGGGGAGCTGTTTTTT

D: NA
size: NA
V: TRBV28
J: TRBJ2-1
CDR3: CASSWGGRGIQFF
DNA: TGTGCCAGCAGCTGGGGGGGGCGAGGAATTCAGTTCTTC

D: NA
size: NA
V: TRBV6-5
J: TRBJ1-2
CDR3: CASTKQGGDGYTF
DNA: TGTGCCAGCACAAAACAGGGAGGGGATGGCTACACCTTC

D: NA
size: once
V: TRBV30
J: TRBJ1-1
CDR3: CAWRGDLGGNTEAFF
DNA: TGTGCCTGGAGGGGGGACCTCGGGGGGAACACTGAAGCTTTCTTT

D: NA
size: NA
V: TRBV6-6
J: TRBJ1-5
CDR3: CASRNTGYQPQHF
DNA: TGTGCCAGCAGAAATACAGGGTATCAGCCCCAGCATTTT

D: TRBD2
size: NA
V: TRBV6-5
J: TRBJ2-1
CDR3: CATTRGGSSYNEQFF
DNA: TGTGCCACCACGCGGGGGGGGTCCTCCTACAATGAGCAGTTCTTC

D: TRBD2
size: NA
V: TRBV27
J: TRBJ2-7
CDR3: CASSTSGLAGAEQYF
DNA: TGTGCCAGCAGTACCTCGGGACTAGCAGGGGCCGAGCAGTACTTC

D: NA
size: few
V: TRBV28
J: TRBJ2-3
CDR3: CATNRPLARSTDTQYF
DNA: TGTGCCACCAACCGTCCACTAGCTCGAAGCACAGATACGCAGTATTTT

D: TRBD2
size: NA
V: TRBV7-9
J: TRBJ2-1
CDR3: CASTRGIAGGPGNEQFF
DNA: TGTGCCAGCACCCGGGGAATAGCGGGAGGGCCCGGGAATGAGCAGTTCTTC

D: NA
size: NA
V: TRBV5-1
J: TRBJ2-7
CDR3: CASSLRTGGGYYEQYF
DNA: TGCGCCAGCAGCTTGCGGACAGGAGGAGGGTACTACGAGCAGTACTTC

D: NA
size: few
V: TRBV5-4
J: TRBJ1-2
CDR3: CASSSLGVGVRGYTF
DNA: TGTGCCAGCAGCTCGCTGGGAGTCGGGGTTCGTGGCTACACCTTC